The 13 T cell receptor beta chains below were found in one sample sequenced in a study of blood T cell repertoires in COVID-19. The data were produced by immunoSEQ multiplex PCR, yet TCRdb's version contains in-frame clones alone and is incomplete. Of approximately 170,000 clones in the sample, 85% to 90% were seen once. Sequenced material: peripheral blood. Receptors originate from a woman over 75 in a cohort sampled during active or convalescent COVID-19.

CDR3 loop: CASSPRTGYSGNTIYF. In DNA form, the CDR3 reads TGTGCCAGCAGCCCTAGGACGGGGTACTCTGGAAACACCATATATTTT. The V gene is TRBV2, the J gene TRBJ1-3, with D hard to call. Germline loops: CDR1 SNHLY, CDR2 FYNNEI. Trimming removed 6 bases at V and 0 bases at J, with 15 bases between. This CDR3 region has 16 residues.

The V and J genes are TRBV5-5 and TRBJ2-3; weak D call: TRBD2 (5 bases). Germline V CDR1 and CDR2: SGHKS, YYEKEE (reference sequence). There are 14 residues in the CDR3. The germline V and J ends were trimmed by 4 bases and 3 bases, with 12 bases remaining between them. CDR3 region: CASSTDYSTDTQYF. The CDR3 nucleotides are TGTGCCAGCAGCACCGACTACTCTACAGATACGCAGTATTTT.

The chain carries TRBV9 and TRBJ2-7, with TRBD1 as a possible D gene (6 bases). V gave up 0 bases and J gave up 2 bases, with 12 bases separating them. The length of the CDR3 is 15 residues. In germline, CDR1 is SGDLS, CDR2 YYNGEE. The CDR3 is CASSVAQDSTYEQYF. DNA for the CDR3: TGTGCCAGCAGCGTAGCTCAGGACAGCACCTACGAGCAGTACTTC.

This clone came up once. This chain links TRBV7-8 with TRBJ1-2, with 7 bases aligning to TRBD1. Germline CDR1 is SGHVS and CDR2 is FQNEAQ. V lost 5 bases, J lost 4 bases, and 4 bases stayed unmatched. CDR3 length: 13 amino acids. The DNA for the CDR3 is TGTGCCAGCAGCCGAACAGGGGCCTATGGCTACACCTTC. This translates into CASSRTGAYGYTF.

The rearrangement links TRBV7-9 to TRBJ1-2; possible D gene TRBD1, 6 bases. The CDR3 sequence is 13 residues long. The V gene's germline CDR1 is SEHNR and CDR2 FQNEAQ (reference sequence). Trimming took 4 bases from V and 4 from J, leaving 10 bases between them. The CDR3 sequence is CASSYGQTYGYTF. The DNA of the CDR3 is TGTGCCAGCAGCTATGGACAGACCTATGGCTACACCTTC. The variable domain in full, with the rest retrieved from reference TRBV7-9 and TRBJ1-2, is DTGVSQNPRHKITKRGQNVTFRCDPISEHNRLYWYRQTLGQGPEFLTYFQNEAQLEKSRLLSDRFSAERPKGSFSTLEIQRTEQGDSAMYLCASSYGQTYGYTFGSGTRLTVV.

The chain recombines TRBV28 with TRBJ1-4; 11 bases line up with TRBD1. The V and J ends lost 5 bases and 8 bases, in that order; junction bases with no gene match: 10. The CDR3 length is 16 residues. Germline CDR1 MDHEN, CDR2 SYDVKM. CDR3 residues: CASSGQGASTEEKLFF. CDR3 coding DNA: TGTGCCAGCAGTGGACAGGGGGCGAGCACAGAAGAAAAACTGTTTTTT.

The V call is TRBV6-2 or TRBV6-3, the J call TRBJ2-5; the match to TRBD2 covers 7 bases. The germline CDR1 and CDR2 sequences are MNHEY and SVGEGT. The CDR3 covers 16 residues. Trimming cost V 4 bases and J 7 bases; bases outside gene matches: 15. CDR3 DNA sequence: TGTGCCAGCAGTTCACCGCTCGCGGGGGTCCTGGGGACCCAGTACTTC. Translated, it gives CASSSPLAGVLGTQYF.

The genes are TRBV5-1 and TRBJ1-3, with D unresolved. Trimming took off 4 bases at V and 4 bases at J, with 9 bases between the two ends. The CDR3 sequence is 13 residues long. The germline gives CDR1 SGHRS, CDR2 YFSETQ. DNA of the CDR3: TGCGCCAGCAGCGAGGGTCGGGGAAACACCATATATTTT. Encoded protein: CASSEGRGNTIYF.

The V call is TRBV14, the J call TRBJ1-1; D is undetermined. The CDR3 covers 11 residues. Per the germline V gene, CDR1 is SGHDN and CDR2 is FVKESK. V lost 4 bases to trimming and J lost 5 bases, with 5 bases between them. DNA of the CDR3: TGTGCCAGCAGCCGGGAGACTGAAGCTTTCTTT. Amino acids: CASSRETEAFF. Variable domain in full (rest from reference TRBV14 and TRBJ1-1): EAGVTQFPSHSVIEKGQTVTLRCDPISGHDNLYWYRRVMGKEIKFLLHFVKESKQDESGMPNNRFLAERTGGTYSTLKVQPAELEDSGVYFCASSRETEAFFGQGTRLTVV.

The V and J genes are TRBV3-1 (or the pseudogene TRBV3-2) and TRBJ2-7; 10 nucleotides line up with TRBD1. V lost 2 bases, J lost 4 bases, and 8 bases stayed unmatched. The CDR3 totals 16 residues. Germline CDR1 reads LGHDT; CDR2 reads YNNKEL (reference sequence). In DNA form, the CDR3 reads TGTGCCAGCAGCCAATCACCGGGACAGGGGAATTACGAGCAGTACTTC. Translation gives CASSQSPGQGNYEQYF.

The V call is TRBV25-1, the J call TRBJ1-1; a weak D match, TRBD1 (5 bases). V dropped 5 bases and J dropped 3 bases, with 16 bases sitting between them. From germline, CDR1 is MGHDK and CDR2 SYGVNS. This CDR3 comprises 15 residues. In DNA form, the CDR3 reads TGTGCCAGCAGTACTCGGGGGGTACTGGACACTGAAGCTTTCTTT. Translated, it gives CASSTRGVLDTEAFF.

The genes are TRBV30 and TRBJ2-1, with 7 bases lining up with TRBD2. With 0 bases clipped from V and 0 bases from J, the junction kept 5 bases outside the gene matches. The germline V gene encodes CDR1 GTSNPN and CDR2 SVGIG (reference sequence). The CDR3 sequence is 16 residues long. CDR3 sequence reads: CAWSVRGLVSYNEQFF. CDR3 nucleotide sequence: TGTGCCTGGAGTGTAAGAGGACTAGTCTCCTACAATGAGCAGTTCTTC.

This clone was observed a handful of times. J is TRBJ1-1 and V is TRBV27; 7 bases line up with TRBD1. Germline V gene lookup returns CDR1 MNHEY and CDR2 SMNVEV (reference sequence). J was trimmed by 1 base and V by 6 bases; bases with no gene match: 11. The CDR3 contains 16 residues. CDR3 in amino acids: CASRLGSGQPNTEAFF. CDR3 sequence (DNA): TGTGCCAGCAGACTTGGATCGGGACAGCCGAACACTGAAGCTTTCTTT.